These 24 T cell receptor beta chains came from one sample sequenced in a study of blood T cell repertoires in COVID-19. Measured with immunoSEQ multiplex PCR; TCRdb has only the in-frame clones, and not every one. The sample comprises about 140,000 clones, 75% to 90% of which are singletons, and about 4% rests with the top ten. Sequenced input: peripheral blood. These receptors were taken from a man in his 70s who had recovered from COVID-19.

The chain is built from TRBV19 and TRBJ2-6; a possible D gene is TRBD1 (5 bases). CDR3 length: 16 amino acids. Germline V CDR1 and CDR2: LNHDA, SQIVND (reference sequence). Trimming took 3 bases from V and 0 from J, leaving 9 bases between them. The CDR3 DNA is TGTGCCAGTAGTATCCCAGGGATCTCTGGGGCCAACGTCCTGACTTTC. Protein sequence: CASSIPGISGANVLTF.

As to this clone: Other DNA sequences of this sample code for an identical CDR3. The rearrangement uses TRBV7-8 and TRBJ2-3; weak D call: TRBD2 (5 bases). Germline V gives CDR1 SGHVS, CDR2 FQNEAQ. Between the trimmed V and J ends, which lost 5 bases and 6 bases, there was a span of 12 bases. This CDR3 is built from 13 residues. The CDR3 reads CASSLGLADTQYF. In nucleotides, the CDR3 is TGTGCCAGCAGCCTCGGACTCGCCGATACGCAGTATTTT.

V and J are TRBV6-5 and TRBJ2-1; tentative D call: TRBD1 (6 bases). The CDR3 runs 15 residues. Trimming took 4 bases from V and 9 from J, leaving 19 bases between them. In germline, CDR1 is MNHEY, CDR2 SVGAGI. CDR3 region: CASSFVRTVQREQFF. CDR3 bases: TGTGCCAGCAGTTTCGTACGGACAGTTCAGCGTGAGCAGTTCTTC.

This clone was observed a single time. J is TRBJ1-1 and V is TRBV9, with D unclear. Trimming took 3 bases from V and 5 from J, leaving 14 bases between them. Germline loops: CDR1 SGDLS, CDR2 YYNGEE. This CDR3 region has 14 residues. CDR3: CASSGAGSGTEAFF. CDR3 DNA sequence: TGTGCCAGCAGCGGGGCGGGGTCGGGGACTGAAGCTTTCTTT.

This clone was recorded only once. The gene calls are TRBV10-3 and TRBJ1-1, with D tentatively TRBD1 (6 bases). The CDR3 has 16 amino acids. Trimming took off 3 bases at V and 1 base at J, with 15 bases between the two ends. Looked up from germline, CDR1 is ENHRY and CDR2 is SYGVKD. The CDR3 sequence: CAISDPSQGSNTEAFF. The CDR3 DNA sequence: TGTGCCATCAGTGATCCCTCACAGGGTTCGAACACTGAAGCTTTCTTT.

This chain connects TRBV7-9 to TRBJ2-1; possible D gene TRBD2, 6 bases. The germline CDR1 and CDR2 sequences are SEHNR and FQNEAQ (reference sequence). The CDR3 sequence is 17 residues long. Trimming took off 1 base at V and 4 bases at J, with 17 bases between the two ends. The CDR3 spells CASSLGRWRAGYNEQFF. The CDR3 DNA reads as TGTGCCAGCAGCTTAGGGCGGTGGCGGGCGGGATACAATGAGCAGTTCTTC.

V and J are TRBV5-1 and TRBJ1-2; no clear D. Between the trimmed V and J ends, which lost 4 bases and 2 bases, there was a span of 9 bases. The CDR3 is made up of 13 amino acids. CDR1 is SGHRS and CDR2 is YFSETQ in the germline V gene. The CDR3 DNA sequence: TGCGCCAGCAGCGACGAGGGAAACTATGGCTACACCTTC. Protein product: CASSDEGNYGYTF.

The CDR3 loop reads CASSQAGTSGYEQYF. Here the CDR3 DNA reads TGCGCCAGCAGCCAAGCCGGGACTAGCGGCTACGAGCAGTACTTC. The chain uses TRBV4-1 and TRBJ2-7; 11 bases are a match to TRBD2. Germline CDR1 MGHRA, CDR2 YSYEKL. J lost 3 bases, V lost 1 base, and 2 bases had no gene match. The CDR3 is 15 amino acids.

This clone was seen a single time. A far larger clone is only one base removed, so a read error is likely. The rearrangement joins TRBV12-3 or TRBV12-4 to TRBJ1-1; tentatively, D is TRBD1 (5 bases). The CDR3 is 13 amino acids. Trimming left V 6 bases short and J 1 base short, with 9 bases between. For the CDR3, the DNA is TGTGCCAGCAGCTTCGGGGGGAACACTGAAGCTTTCTTT. Translating gives CASSFGGNTEAFF.

The V and J genes are TRBV30 and TRBJ2-3; perhaps TRBD1 as D (7 bases). V lost 2 bases and J lost 4, with 16 bases in between. In germline, CDR1 is GTSNPN, CDR2 SVGIG (reference sequence). CDR3 length: 15 residues. CDR3 sequence (DNA): TGTGCCTGGAGTCCCGGTGGCAGGGGGGCAGATACGCAGTATTTT. Its translation is CAWSPGGRGADTQYF. The variable domain in full, with the rest retrieved from reference TRBV30 and TRBJ2-3, is SQTIHQWPATLVQPVGSPLSLECTVEGTSNPNLYWYRQAAGRGLQLLFYSVGIGQISSEVPQNLSASRPQDRQFILSSKKLLLSDSGFYLCAWSPGGRGADTQYFGPGTRLTVL.

This clone came up once. This chain uses TRBV7-9 with TRBJ1-4; 9 bases line up with TRBD1. CDR3 length: 17 residues. The germline gives CDR1 SEHNR, CDR2 FQNEAQ (reference sequence). The V segment lost 4 bases and the J segment 4 bases; nucleotides outside the gene matches: 10. In DNA, the CDR3 is TGTGCCAGCAGCTCCAACTACAGGGGGCCTATTAATGAAAAACTGTTTTTT. Translation: CASSSNYRGPINEKLFF.

This chain links TRBV11-2 with TRBJ2-2; D is possibly TRBD2 (5 bases). Germline-derived CDR1 and CDR2 are SGHAT and FQNNGV. V was pared by 8 bases and J by 5 bases, with 15 bases between. This CDR3 is 14 amino acids long. The CDR3 is CASSPEVGTGELFF. In DNA, the CDR3 is TGTGCCAGCTCTCCGGAGGTCGGGACCGGGGAGCTGTTTTTT.

The rearrangement joins TRBV3-1 (or the pseudogene TRBV3-2) to TRBJ2-3, with TRBD2 matching 8 bases. V shed 1 base, J shed 15 bases, and the junction held 12 bases outside the gene matches. From germline, CDR1 is LGHDT and CDR2 YNNKEL (reference sequence). The CDR3 has 14 amino acids. The CDR3: CASSQASGREGLYF. CDR3 nucleotides: TGTGCCAGCAGCCAAGCCTCGGGTCGGGAGGGCCTCTATTTT.

The chain uses TRBV2 and TRBJ1-6, with D tentatively TRBD1 (5 bases). This CDR3 has 14 residues. The V end lost 4 bases, the J end lost 10 bases, and 14 bases lay between the germline ends. CDR1 and CDR2 (germline): SNHLY, FYNNEI. As DNA, the CDR3 is TGTGCCAGCAGTGCCAACGGGGGTAGATCACCCCTCCACTTT. Its protein product is CASSANGGRSPLHF.

This chain links TRBV6-4 with TRBJ2-1; no clear D. There are 13 residues in the CDR3. CDR1 and CDR2 (germline): MRHNA, SNTAGT. V lost 0 bases, J lost 12 bases, and 12 bases lay in between. CDR3 bases: TGTGCCAGCAGTGACTCTTTGGCTTCAGGGCAGTTCTTC. Translated: CASSDSLASGQFF.

The chain is built from TRBV19 and TRBJ2-2; D call uncertain. In germline, CDR1 is LNHDA, CDR2 SQIVND (reference sequence). V shed 5 bases and J shed 4 bases, with 2 bases lying between them. CDR3 length: 11 amino acids. CDR3 residues: CASSLTGELFF. The CDR3 DNA reads as TGTGCCAGTAGTCTCACCGGGGAGCTGTTTTTT.

This clone showed up just once. This sequence joins TRBV6-4 and TRBJ2-3; D remains unclear. The germline gives CDR1 MRHNA, CDR2 SNTAGT. V lost 1 base and J 0 bases, leaving 17 bases between the germline ends. This CDR3 is built from 18 residues. CDR3 sequence reads: CASSDFRGTPSSTDTQYF. The CDR3 DNA reads as TGTGCCAGCAGTGACTTCCGCGGAACTCCCTCTAGCACAGATACGCAGTATTTT.

This chain joins TRBV7-9 and TRBJ1-1, with a weak D call TRBD1 (5 bases). This CDR3 has 14 amino acids. The germline CDR1 and CDR2 sequences are SEHNR and FQNEAQ (reference sequence). Trimming removed 5 bases at V and 4 bases at J, with 14 bases between. CDR3 in amino acids: CASSGGETGTEAFF. CDR3 nucleotides: TGTGCCAGCAGCGGGGGGGAAACCGGCACTGAAGCTTTCTTT.

This rearrangement joins TRBV6-5 to TRBJ2-2, with TRBD2 as a possible D gene (6 bases). CDR1 is MNHEY and CDR2 is SVGAGI in the germline V gene. The V gene lost 8 bases and the J gene lost 7 bases, with 20 bases spanning the gap. The CDR3 consists of 15 residues. Written as DNA, the CDR3 is TGTGCCAGCCGACGCGGGCTAGCGTCTGGCGGGGAGCTGTTTTTT. As protein: CASRRGLASGGELFF.

The sample holds a few counts of this clone. V gene TRBV5-6 combines with J gene TRBJ2-3, with 11 bases that match TRBD2. The CDR3 is made up of 17 amino acids. Trimming cost V 5 bases and J 4 bases; bases outside gene matches: 12. Per the germline V gene, CDR1 is SGHDT and CDR2 is YYEEEE. The CDR3 region is CASSSLKLAGVADTQYF. The CDR3 nucleotides are TGTGCCAGCAGTAGTCTAAAACTAGCGGGAGTAGCAGATACGCAGTATTTT.

This clone was seen only a few times. The chain combines TRBV19 with TRBJ2-3; D is unclear. Trimming cost V 5 bases and J 3 bases, with 12 bases left between them. Germline V lookup: CDR1 LNHDA, CDR2 SQIVND (reference sequence). The CDR3 runs to 14 residues. DNA of the CDR3: TGTGCCAGTAGTTCCCGGGTCTCAACAGATACGCAGTATTTT. This gives the protein CASSSRVSTDTQYF. Complete variable domain (other parts from reference TRBV19 and TRBJ2-3): DGGITQSPKYLFRKEGQNVTLSCEQNLNHDAMYWYRQDPGQGLRLIYYSQIVNDFQKGDIAEGYSVSREKKESFPLTVTSAQKNPTAFYLCASSSRVSTDTQYFGPGTRLTVL.

The V gene is TRBV25-1, the J gene TRBJ1-1; D not resolved. CDR1 and CDR2 (germline): MGHDK, SYGVNS. There are 16 residues in the CDR3. V lost 3 bases and J 4 bases, leaving 18 bases between the germline ends. The DNA for the CDR3 is TGTGCCAGCAGTGACCACCCGTCCGGGAAACCCACTGAAGCTTTCTTT. It translates to CASSDHPSGKPTEAFF.

The chain couples TRBV29-1 to TRBJ1-1; weak D call: TRBD1 (6 bases). The length of the CDR3 is 12 residues. The germline V gene encodes CDR1 SQVTM and CDR2 ANQGSEA. V was clipped by 7 bases and J by 4 bases, with 13 bases between them. CDR3 nucleotides: TGCAGCGGTAACACAGGGAGCACTGAAGCTTTCTTT. It translates to CSGNTGSTEAFF.

This sequence joins TRBV6-5 and TRBJ2-6; D remains unclear. V was clipped by 8 bases and J by 0 bases, with 8 bases between them. The CDR3 has 14 amino acids. Germline CDR1 reads MNHEY; CDR2 reads SVGAGI. In nucleotides, the CDR3 is TGTGCCAGCCGAGATAGCTCTGGGGCCAACGTCCTGACTTTC. This translates into CASRDSSGANVLTF.